This T cell receptor beta chain is from a study of T-cell reconstitution after alpha-beta-depleted transplantation in children. Preparing the TCRbeta library involved the use of unique molecular identifiers. TCRdb independently ran MiXCR on the PCR reads; one entry per CDR3 protein. The data show a few hundred thousand distinct CDR3 sequences, with approximately 11% seen just once and 4.5% to 7% held by the top ten. CDR3 size: 15 residues. The ends lost 4 bases at V and 3 bases at J; junction bases unmatched: 7. The germline V gene encodes CDR1 SGHRS and CDR2 YFSETQ. The TCR originated in a human donor who donated a stem cell graft to a child with acute myeloid leukemia. The input for sequencing was PBMCs from the stem cell graft donor, taken from the stem cell graft. The rearrangement uses TRBV5-1 and TRBJ1-2, with TRBD1 identical over 9 bases. DNA for the CDR3: TGCGCCAGCAGCAGAACGACAGGGGGTGACTATGGCTACACCTTC. This encodes CASSRTTGGDYGYTF.